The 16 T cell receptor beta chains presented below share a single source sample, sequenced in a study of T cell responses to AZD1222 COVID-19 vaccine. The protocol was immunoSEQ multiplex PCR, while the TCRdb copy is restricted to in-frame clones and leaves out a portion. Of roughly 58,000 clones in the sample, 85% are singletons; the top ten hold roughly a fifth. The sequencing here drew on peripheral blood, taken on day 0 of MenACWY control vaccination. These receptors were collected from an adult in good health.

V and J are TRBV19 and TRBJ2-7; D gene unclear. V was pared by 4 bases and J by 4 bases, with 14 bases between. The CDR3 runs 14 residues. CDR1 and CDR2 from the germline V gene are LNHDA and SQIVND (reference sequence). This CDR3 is CASSTGPWMYEQYF. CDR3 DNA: TGTGCCAGTAGTACTGGCCCCTGGATGTACGAGCAGTACTTC.

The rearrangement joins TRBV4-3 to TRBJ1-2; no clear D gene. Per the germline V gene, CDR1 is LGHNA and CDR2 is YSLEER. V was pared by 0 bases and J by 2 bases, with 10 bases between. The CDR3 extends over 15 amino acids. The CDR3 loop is CASSQDLGVNYGYTF. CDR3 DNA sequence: TGCGCCAGCAGCCAAGATTTAGGTGTCAACTATGGCTACACCTTC.

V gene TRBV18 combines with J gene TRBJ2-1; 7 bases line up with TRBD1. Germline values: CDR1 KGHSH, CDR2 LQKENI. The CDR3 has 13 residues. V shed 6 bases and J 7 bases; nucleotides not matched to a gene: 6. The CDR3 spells CASSAGQVNEQFF. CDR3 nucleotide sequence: TGTGCCAGCTCGGCAGGACAGGTAAATGAGCAGTTCTTC.

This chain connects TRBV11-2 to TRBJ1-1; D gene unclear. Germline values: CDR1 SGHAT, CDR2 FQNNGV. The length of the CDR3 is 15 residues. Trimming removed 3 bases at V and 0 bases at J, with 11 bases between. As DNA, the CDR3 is TGTGCCAGCAGCTTTTCAGCGAACATGAACACTGAAGCTTTCTTT. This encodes CASSFSANMNTEAFF.

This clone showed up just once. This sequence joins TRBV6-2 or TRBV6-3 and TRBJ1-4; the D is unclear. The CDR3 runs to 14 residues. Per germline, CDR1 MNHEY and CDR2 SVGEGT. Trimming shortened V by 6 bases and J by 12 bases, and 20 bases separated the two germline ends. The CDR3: CASSPPGSVPQLFF. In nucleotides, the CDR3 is TGTGCCAGCAGCCCTCCAGGCTCGGTCCCTCAACTGTTTTTT.

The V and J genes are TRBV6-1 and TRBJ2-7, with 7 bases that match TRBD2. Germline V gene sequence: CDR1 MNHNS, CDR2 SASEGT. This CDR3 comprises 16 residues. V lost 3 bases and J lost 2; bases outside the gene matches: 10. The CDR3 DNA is TGTGCCAGCAGTGACCCGGGACTAACGTTCACCTACGAGCAGTACTTC. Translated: CASSDPGLTFTYEQYF.

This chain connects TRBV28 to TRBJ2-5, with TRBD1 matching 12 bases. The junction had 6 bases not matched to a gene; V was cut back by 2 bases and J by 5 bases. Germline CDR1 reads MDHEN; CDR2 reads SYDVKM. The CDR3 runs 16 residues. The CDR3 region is CASSLGGQGAGETQYF. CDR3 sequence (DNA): TGTGCCAGCAGTTTAGGGGGACAGGGGGCCGGGGAGACCCAGTACTTC.

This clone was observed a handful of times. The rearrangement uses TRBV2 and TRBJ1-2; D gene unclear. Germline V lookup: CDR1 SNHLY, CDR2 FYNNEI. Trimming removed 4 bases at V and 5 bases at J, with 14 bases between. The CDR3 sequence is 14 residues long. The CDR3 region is CASSGAVPLYGYTF. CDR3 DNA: TGTGCCAGCAGTGGCGCGGTGCCCTTATATGGCTACACCTTC.

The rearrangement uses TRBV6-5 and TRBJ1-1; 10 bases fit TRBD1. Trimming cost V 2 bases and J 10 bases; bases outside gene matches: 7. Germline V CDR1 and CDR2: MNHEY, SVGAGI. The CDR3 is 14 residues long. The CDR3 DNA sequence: TGTGCCAGCAGTTACCGGGGACAGGGGACCGGAGCTTTCTTT. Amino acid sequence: CASSYRGQGTGAFF.

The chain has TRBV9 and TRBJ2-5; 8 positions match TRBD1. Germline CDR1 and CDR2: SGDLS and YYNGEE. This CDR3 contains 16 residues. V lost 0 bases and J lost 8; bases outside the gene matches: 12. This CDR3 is CASSVGTGRGKFTQYF. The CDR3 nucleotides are TGTGCCAGCAGCGTAGGGACAGGGCGGGGAAAGTTTACCCAGTACTTC.

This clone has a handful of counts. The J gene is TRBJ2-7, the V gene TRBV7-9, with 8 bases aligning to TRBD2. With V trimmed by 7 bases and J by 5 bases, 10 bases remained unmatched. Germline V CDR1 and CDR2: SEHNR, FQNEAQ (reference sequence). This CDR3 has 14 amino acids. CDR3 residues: CASTSLADLHEQYF. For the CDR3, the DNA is TGTGCCAGCACCTCACTAGCGGACCTACACGAGCAGTACTTC.

The CDR3 reads CASSYSIRELNTEAFF. In DNA, the CDR3 is TGTGCCAGCAGTTACTCGATTAGGGAACTGAACACTGAAGCTTTCTTT. V gene TRBV6-5 combines with J gene TRBJ1-1; unclear D gene. V was clipped by 0 bases and J by 0 bases, with 11 bases between them. The V gene's germline CDR1 is MNHEY and CDR2 SVGAGI. The CDR3 length is 16 residues.

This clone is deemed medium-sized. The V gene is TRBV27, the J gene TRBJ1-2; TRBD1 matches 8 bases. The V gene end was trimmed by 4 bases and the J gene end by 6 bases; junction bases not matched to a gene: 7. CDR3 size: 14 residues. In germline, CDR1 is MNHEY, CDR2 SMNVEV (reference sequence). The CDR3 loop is CASSSSDRVDGYTF. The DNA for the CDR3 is TGTGCCAGCAGTTCCTCGGACAGGGTCGATGGCTACACCTTC.

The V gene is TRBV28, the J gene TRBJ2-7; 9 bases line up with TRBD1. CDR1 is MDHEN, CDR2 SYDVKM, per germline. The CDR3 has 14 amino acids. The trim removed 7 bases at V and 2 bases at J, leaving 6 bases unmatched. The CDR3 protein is CASMKRQGAYEQYF. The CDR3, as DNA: TGTGCCAGCATGAAGAGACAGGGGGCCTACGAGCAGTACTTC.

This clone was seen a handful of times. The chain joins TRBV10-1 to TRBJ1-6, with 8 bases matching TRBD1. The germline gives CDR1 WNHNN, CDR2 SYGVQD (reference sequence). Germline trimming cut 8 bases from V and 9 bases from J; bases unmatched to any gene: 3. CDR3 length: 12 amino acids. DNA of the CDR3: TGCGCCAGCGGACAGGGAAGTTCACCCCTCCACTTT. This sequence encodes CASGQGSSPLHF.

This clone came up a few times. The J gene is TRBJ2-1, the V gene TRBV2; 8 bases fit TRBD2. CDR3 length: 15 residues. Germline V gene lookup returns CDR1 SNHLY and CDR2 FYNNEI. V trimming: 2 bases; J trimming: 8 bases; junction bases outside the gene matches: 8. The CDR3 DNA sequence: TGTGCCAGCAGTGAATCCAGCGGGAGTTTCGATGAGCAGTTCTTC. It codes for CASSESSGSFDEQFF.